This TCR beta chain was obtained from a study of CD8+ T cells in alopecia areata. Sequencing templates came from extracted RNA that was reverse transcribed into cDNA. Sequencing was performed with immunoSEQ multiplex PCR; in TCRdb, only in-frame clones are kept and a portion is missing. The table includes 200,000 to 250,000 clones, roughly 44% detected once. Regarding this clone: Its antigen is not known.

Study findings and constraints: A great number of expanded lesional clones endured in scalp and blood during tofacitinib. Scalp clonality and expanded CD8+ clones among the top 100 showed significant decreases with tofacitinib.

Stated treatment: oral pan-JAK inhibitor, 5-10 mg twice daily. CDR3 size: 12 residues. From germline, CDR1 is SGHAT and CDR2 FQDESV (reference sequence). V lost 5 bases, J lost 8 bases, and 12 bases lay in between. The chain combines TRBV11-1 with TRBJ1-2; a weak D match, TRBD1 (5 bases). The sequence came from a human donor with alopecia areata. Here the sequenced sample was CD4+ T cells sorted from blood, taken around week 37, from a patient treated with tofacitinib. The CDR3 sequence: CASSPQKGGYTF. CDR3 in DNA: TGTGCCAGCAGCCCCCAAAAGGGGGGCTACACCTTC.